This T cell receptor (beta chain) derives from a study of identical twins. General observations from the study: Fewer insertions characterized abundant cord blood beta clonotypes, whereas memory repertoires showed none.

There are a few counts of this clonotype. Its cognate antigen is unknown. The cDNA had a unique molecular identifier and a template-switch universal primer site. TCRdb called the 5' RACE reads again in MiXCR, with one record for every CDR3 protein. The sample holds approximately 700,000 distinct CDR3 sequences, roughly 6% seen once. Germline V gives CDR1 KGHDR, CDR2 SFDVKD. V was shortened by 0 bases and J by 2 bases, with 13 bases between the two germline ends. The CDR3 totals 17 residues. This sequence joins TRBV24-1 and TRBJ2-1; D unclear. Sequencing was performed on naive T cells sorted from blood. This TCR came from a man younger than 35 in good health. The CDR3 sequence is CATSDLRSGRTYNEQFF. The CDR3 coding sequence is TGTGCCACCAGTGATTTGCGTTCGGGCAGAACCTACAATGAGCAGTTCTTC.